This T cell receptor beta chain emerged from a study of blood T cell repertoires in COVID-19. Study-wide background: Samples of COVID-19 (acute and convalescent) were obtained from the United States, Italy and Spain.

Germline assignment: CDR1 SNHLY and CDR2 FYNNEI. This CDR3 comprises 13 residues. The V and J ends lost 7 bases and 0 bases respectively, with 7 bases between them. Sequencing used immunoSEQ multiplex PCR; TCRdb keeps in-frame clones, though not all of them. Altogether some 45,000 clones are present, 83% being singletons, with the ten largest covering roughly 8.2%. The receptor's source is a man of 80 years or more in a cohort sampled during active COVID-19. Sequencing was carried out using peripheral blood. V and J are TRBV2 and TRBJ1-5; no firm D call. This chain's CDR3 is CASNTDSNQPQHF. In DNA, the CDR3 is TGTGCCAGCAACACAGATAGCAATCAGCCCCAGCATTTT.